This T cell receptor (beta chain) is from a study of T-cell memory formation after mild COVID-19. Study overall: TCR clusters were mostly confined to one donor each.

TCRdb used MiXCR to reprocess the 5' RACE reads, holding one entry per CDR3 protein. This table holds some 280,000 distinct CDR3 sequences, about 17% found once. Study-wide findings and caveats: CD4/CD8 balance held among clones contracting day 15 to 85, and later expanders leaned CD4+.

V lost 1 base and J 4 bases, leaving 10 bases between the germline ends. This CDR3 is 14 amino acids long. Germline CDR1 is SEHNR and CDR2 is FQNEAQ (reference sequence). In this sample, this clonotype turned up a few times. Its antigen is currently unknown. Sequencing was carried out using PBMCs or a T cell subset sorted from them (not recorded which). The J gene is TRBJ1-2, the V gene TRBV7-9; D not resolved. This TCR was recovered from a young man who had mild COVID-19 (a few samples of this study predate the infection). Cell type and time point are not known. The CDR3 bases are TGTGCCAGCAGCTTAGTAGGCAGGACCTATGGCTACACCTTC. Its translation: CASSLVGRTYGYTF.